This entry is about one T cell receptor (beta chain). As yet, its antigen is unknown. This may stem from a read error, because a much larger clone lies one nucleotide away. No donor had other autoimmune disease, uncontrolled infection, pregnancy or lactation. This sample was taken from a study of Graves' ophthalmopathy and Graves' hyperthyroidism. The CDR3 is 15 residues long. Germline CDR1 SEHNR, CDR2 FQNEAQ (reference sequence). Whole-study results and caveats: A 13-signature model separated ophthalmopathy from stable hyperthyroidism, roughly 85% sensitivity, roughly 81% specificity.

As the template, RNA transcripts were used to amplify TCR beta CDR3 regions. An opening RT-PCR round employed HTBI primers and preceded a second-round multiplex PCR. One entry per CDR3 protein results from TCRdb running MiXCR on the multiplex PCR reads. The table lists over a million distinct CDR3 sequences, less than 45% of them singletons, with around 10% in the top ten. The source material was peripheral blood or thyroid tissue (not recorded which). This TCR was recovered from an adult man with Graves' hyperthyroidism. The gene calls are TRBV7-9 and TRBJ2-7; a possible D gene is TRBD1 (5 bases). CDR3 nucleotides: TGTGCCGGCAGCTCCGTCCAGGGCCTCCAGGCCGTGCAGTACTTC. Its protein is CAGSSVQGLQAVQYF.